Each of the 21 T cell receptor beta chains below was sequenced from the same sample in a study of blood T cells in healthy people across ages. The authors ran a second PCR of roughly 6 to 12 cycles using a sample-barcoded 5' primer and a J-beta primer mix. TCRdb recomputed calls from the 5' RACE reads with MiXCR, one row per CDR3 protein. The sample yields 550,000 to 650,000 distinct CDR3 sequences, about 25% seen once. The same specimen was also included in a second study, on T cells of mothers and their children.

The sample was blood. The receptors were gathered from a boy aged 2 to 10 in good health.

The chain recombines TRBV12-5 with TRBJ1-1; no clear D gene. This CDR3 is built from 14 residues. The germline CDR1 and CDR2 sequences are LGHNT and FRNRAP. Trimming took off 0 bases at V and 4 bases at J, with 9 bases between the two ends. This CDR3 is CASGLVPSVTEAFF. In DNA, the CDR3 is TGTGCTAGTGGTTTGGTACCATCAGTCACTGAAGCTTTCTTT.

Written as DNA, the CDR3 is TGTGCCAGCAGTTACTCGAAGTGGGCAGGGGGCTACACCTTC. Translation: CASSYSKWAGGYTF. The V call is TRBV6-5, the J call TRBJ1-2; tentative D call: TRBD1 (5 bases). V was cut by 0 bases and J by 8 bases, with 13 bases left in between. This CDR3 spans 14 amino acids. In germline, CDR1 is MNHEY, CDR2 SVGAGI.

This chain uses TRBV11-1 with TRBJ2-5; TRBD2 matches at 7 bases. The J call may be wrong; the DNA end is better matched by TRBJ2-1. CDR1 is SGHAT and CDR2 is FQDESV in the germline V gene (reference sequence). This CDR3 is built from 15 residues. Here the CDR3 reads CASSLTSRSYNEQFF. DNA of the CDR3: TGTGCCAGCAGCCTGACTAGCAGAAGCTACAATGAGCAGTTCTTC.

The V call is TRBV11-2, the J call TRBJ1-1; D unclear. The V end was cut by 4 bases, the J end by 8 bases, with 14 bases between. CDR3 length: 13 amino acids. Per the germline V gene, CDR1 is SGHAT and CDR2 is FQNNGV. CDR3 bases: TGTGCCAGCAGCTGGACGGGCAGCCTCGAAGCTTTCTTT. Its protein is CASSWTGSLEAFF.

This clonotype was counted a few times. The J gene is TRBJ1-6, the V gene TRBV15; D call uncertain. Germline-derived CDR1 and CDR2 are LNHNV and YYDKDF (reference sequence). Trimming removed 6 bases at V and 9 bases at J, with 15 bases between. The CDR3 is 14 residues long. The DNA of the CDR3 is TGTGCCACCAGACGGGGAGACGCAGGTTCACCCCTCCACTTT. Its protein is CATRRGDAGSPLHF.

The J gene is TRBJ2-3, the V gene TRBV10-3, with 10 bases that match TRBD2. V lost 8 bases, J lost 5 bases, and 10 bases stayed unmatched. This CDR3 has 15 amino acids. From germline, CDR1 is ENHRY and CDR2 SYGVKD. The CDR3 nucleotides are TGTGCCATCTCTATTGAGCGGGAGGGTCAAGATACGCAGTATTTT. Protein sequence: CAISIEREGQDTQYF.

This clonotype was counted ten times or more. This CDR3 reads CAISGGSSYNEQFF. CDR3 coding DNA: TGTGCCATCAGTGGCGGGAGCTCCTACAATGAGCAGTTCTTC. This chain joins TRBV10-3 and TRBJ2-1, with 7 bases identical to TRBD2. Germline V CDR1 and CDR2: ENHRY, SYGVKD. The junction had 0 bases not matched to a gene; V was cut back by 4 bases and J by 0 bases. The CDR3 length is 14 residues.

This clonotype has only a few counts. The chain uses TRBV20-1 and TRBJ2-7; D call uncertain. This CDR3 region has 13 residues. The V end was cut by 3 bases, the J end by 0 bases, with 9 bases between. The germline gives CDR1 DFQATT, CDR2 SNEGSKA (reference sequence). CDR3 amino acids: CSARRRFSYEQYF. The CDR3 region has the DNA TGCAGTGCTAGGAGGCGGTTCTCCTACGAGCAGTACTTC.

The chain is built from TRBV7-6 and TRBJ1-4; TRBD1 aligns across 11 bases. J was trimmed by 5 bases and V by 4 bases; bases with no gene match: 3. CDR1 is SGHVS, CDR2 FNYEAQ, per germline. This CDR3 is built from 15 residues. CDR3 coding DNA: TGTGCCAGCAGCTCGGGGACAGGGGGGAATGAAAAACTGTTTTTT. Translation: CASSSGTGGNEKLFF.

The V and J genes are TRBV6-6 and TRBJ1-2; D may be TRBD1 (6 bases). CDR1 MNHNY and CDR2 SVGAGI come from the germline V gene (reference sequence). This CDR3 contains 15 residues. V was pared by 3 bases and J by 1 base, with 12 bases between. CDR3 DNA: TGTGCCAGCAGTTATGCCAGGGGCAGTAACTATGGCTACACCTTC. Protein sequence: CASSYARGSNYGYTF.

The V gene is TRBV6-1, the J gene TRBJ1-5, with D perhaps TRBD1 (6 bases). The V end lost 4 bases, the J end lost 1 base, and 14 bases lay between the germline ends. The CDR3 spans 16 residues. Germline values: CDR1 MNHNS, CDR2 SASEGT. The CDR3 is CASSVRGFGSNQPQHF. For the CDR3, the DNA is TGTGCCAGCAGTGTTAGGGGGTTTGGGAGCAATCAGCCCCAGCATTTT.

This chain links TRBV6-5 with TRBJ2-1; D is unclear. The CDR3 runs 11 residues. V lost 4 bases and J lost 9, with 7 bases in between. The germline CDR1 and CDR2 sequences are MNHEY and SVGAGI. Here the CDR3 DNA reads TGTGCCAGCAGTTGGGGAACTGAGCAGTTCTTC. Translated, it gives CASSWGTEQFF.

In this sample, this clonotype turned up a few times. CDR3 region: CATSRDEGYEQYF. CDR3 nucleotides: TGTGCCACCAGCAGAGATGAGGGCTACGAGCAGTACTTC. The V call is TRBV15, the J call TRBJ2-7, with D perhaps matching TRBD2 (5 bases). Germline V lookup: CDR1 LNHNV, CDR2 YYDKDF (reference sequence). The CDR3 extends over 13 amino acids. The V and J ends lost 0 bases and 3 bases respectively, with 6 bases between them.

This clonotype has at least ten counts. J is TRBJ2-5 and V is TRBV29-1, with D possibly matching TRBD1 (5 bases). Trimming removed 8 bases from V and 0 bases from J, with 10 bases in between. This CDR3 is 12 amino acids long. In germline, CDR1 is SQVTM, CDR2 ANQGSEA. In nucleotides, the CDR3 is TGCAGCTCCCGACAGAACCAAGAGACCCAGTACTTC. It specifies CSSRQNQETQYF.

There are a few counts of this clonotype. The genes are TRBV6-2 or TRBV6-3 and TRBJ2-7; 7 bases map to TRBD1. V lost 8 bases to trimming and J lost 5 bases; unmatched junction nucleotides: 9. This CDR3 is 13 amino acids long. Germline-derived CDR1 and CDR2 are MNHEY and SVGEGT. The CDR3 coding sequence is TGTGCCAGCTCGAGGGGGACAGAGCACGAGCAGTACTTC. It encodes CASSRGTEHEQYF.

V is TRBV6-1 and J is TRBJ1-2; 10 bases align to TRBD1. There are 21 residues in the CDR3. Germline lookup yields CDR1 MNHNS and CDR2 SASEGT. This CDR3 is CASSHSYDRVKWDRGNYGYTF. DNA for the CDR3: TGTGCATCGAGCCACAGTTACGATAGGGTGAAGTGGGACAGGGGCAACTATGGCTACACCTTC.

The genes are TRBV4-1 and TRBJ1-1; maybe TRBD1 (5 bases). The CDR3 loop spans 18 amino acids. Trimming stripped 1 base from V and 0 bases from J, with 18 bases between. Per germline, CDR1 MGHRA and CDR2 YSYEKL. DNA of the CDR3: TGCGCCAGCAGCCAAGTCTCCGCGGGCCAGGGACTGAACACTGAAGCTTTCTTT. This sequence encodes CASSQVSAGQGLNTEAFF.

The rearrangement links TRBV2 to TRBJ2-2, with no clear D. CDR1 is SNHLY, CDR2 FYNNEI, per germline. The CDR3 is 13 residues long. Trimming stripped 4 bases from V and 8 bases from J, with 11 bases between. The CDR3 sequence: CASSVATEGELFF. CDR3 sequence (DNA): TGTGCCAGCAGTGTGGCGACGGAGGGGGAGCTGTTTTTT.

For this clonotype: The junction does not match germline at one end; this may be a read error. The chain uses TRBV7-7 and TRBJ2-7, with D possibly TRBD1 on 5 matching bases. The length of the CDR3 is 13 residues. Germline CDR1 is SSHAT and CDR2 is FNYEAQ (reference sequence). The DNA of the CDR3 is TGTGCTAGCAGCCCCAACACAGGATTCGAGCAGTACTTC. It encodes CASSPNTGFEQYF.

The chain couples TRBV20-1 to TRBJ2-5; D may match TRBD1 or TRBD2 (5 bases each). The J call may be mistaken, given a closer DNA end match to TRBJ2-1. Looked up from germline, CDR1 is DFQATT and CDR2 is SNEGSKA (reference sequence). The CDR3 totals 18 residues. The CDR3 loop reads CSARDIFGATEGLDEQFF. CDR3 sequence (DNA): TGCAGTGCTAGAGATATTTTCGGGGCCACCGAAGGGTTGGATGAGCAGTTCTTC.

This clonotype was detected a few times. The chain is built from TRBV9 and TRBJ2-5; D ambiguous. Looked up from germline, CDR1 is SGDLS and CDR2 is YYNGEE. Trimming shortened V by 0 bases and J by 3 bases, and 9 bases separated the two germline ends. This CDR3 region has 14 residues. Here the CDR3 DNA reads TGTGCCAGCAGCGTAGGGGTAGCCGAAGAGACCCAGTACTTC. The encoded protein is CASSVGVAEETQYF.